One TCR beta chain is described in this entry. Its antigen remains unknown. These data come from a study of blood T cells in healthy people across ages. Study context: Template switching picked up about one barcoded beta molecule for each two T cells.

A J-beta primer mix and a sample-barcoded 5' primer were used in a second PCR of roughly 7 to 12 cycles. Using its own MiXCR run on the 5' RACE reads, TCRdb lists one record per CDR3 protein. Counted here are about a million distinct CDR3 sequences, about 48% occurring once; the ten biggest clones make up under 15%. Study observations and caveats: No conclusive comparison of naive versus antigen-experienced cells was possible with unsorted PBMCs.

The CDR3 extends over 17 amino acids. Germline-derived CDR1 and CDR2 are MGHRA and YSYEKL. V dropped 0 bases and J dropped 3 bases, with 17 bases sitting between them. The sequence was collected from a man aged 30-40 years in good health. The gene calls are TRBV4-1 and TRBJ2-5; D call uncertain. Sequencing input: blood. In DNA, the CDR3 is TGCGCCAGCAGCCAAGATCGGTCGAGTGCAGTCAAAGAGACCCAGTACTTC. Its translation: CASSQDRSSAVKETQYF.